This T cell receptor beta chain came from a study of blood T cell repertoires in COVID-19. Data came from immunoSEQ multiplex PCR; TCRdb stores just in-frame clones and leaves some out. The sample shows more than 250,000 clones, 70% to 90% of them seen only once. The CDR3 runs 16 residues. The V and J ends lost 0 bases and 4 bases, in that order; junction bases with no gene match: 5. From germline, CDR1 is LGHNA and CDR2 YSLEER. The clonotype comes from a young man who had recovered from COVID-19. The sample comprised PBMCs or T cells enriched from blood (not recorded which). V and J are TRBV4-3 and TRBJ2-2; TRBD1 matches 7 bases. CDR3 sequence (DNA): TGCGCCAGCAGCCAAGATCTCGCAGGGGGCACCGGGGAGCTGTTTTTT. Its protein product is CASSQDLAGGTGELFF.